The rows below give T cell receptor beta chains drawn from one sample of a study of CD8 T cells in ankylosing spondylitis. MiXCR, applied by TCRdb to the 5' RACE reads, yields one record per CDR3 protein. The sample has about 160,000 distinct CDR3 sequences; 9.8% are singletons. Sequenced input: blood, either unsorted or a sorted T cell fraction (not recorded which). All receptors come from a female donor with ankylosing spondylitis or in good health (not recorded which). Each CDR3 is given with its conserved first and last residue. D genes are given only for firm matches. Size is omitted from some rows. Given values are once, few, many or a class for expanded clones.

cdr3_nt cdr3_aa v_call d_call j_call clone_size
TGTGCCAGCAGTATGGGACTAGCGACCGGGGAGCTGTTTTTT CASSMGLATGELFF TRBV27 TRBD2 TRBJ2-2 few
TGCGCCATTTCTAGCGGGAGGTCCTACGAGCAGTACTTC CAISSGRSYEQYF TRBV10-2 TRBD2 TRBJ2-7 -
TGTGCCAGCAGCAAAGGGGTAACCTATGGCTACACCTTC CASSKGVTYGYTF TRBV9 - TRBJ1-2 -
TGTGCCAGCAGCGACTGGAACACTGAAGCTTTCTTT CASSDWNTEAFF TRBV6-5 - TRBJ1-1 few
TGTGCCAGCAGCTTACCGGGGGCAGGAGCTTTCTTT CASSLPGAGAFF TRBV7-9 - TRBJ1-1 many
TGCGCCAGCAGCTTGGACAGCCAGCGAGGGAGAGATGGCTACACCTTC CASSLDSQRGRDGYTF TRBV5-1 - TRBJ1-2 many
TGTGCCAGCAGCTCTGAGGGGGGGTCTACCTTGGTTGAGCAGTTCTTC CASSSEGGSTLVEQFF TRBV7-9 - TRBJ2-1 -
TGTGCCAGCAGCTCAAGGGGAATCGGCCAGCCCCAGCATTTT CASSSRGIGQPQHF TRBV7-6 - TRBJ1-5 many
TGTGCCAGCAGCCAGTCGAAGACCCAGTACTTC CASSQSKTQYF TRBV12-3/TRBV12-4 - TRBJ2-5 many
TGCAGTGCTAGTACTAGCGGGATCTACTACAATGAGCAGTTCTTC CSASTSGIYYNEQFF TRBV20-1 TRBD2 TRBJ2-1 few
TGTGCCAGCAGCGTAGCCAGTATGGATACGCAGTATTTT CASSVASMDTQYF TRBV9 - TRBJ2-3 many
TGTGCCAGCAGCTTCAGGTCAGATACGCAGTATTTT CASSFRSDTQYF TRBV11-1 - TRBJ2-3 -
TGTGCCAGCAGCCCCGGGAGTGGTGTGTACAATGAGCAGTTCTTC CASSPGSGVYNEQFF TRBV2 - TRBJ2-1 -
TGCGCCAGCAGCTTTCAGGGGAGGAGAGAGACCCAGTACTTC CASSFQGRRETQYF TRBV5-1 - TRBJ2-5 few
TGTGCCAGCAGTCCCTTAAGTCAACCTCAAGAGACCCAGTACTTC CASSPLSQPQETQYF TRBV6-1 - TRBJ2-5 few
TGCAGCGTTGACGGCGAGGGACTAGACGCCGAGCAGTTCTTC CSVDGEGLDAEQFF TRBV29-1 TRBD2 TRBJ2-1 few
TGTGCCAGCAGCCCGTTTTCGACAGGGGGCCGAGAGCAGTACTTC CASSPFSTGGREQYF TRBV3-1 TRBD1 TRBJ2-7 few
TGTGCCAGCAGTTTAGGGGGGGCGACCGTGGGGGAGAAGTACTTC CASSLGGATVGEKYF TRBV27 - TRBJ2-7 -
TGCGCCAGCAGCTTGGAAGGAGGGTTAGATGAGCAGTTCTTC CASSLEGGLDEQFF TRBV5-1 - TRBJ2-1 many
TGTGCCAGCAGCTTAGTGAGAGAGACCCAGTACTTC CASSLVRETQYF TRBV7-9 - TRBJ2-5 few
TGTGCCAGTAGTGTGATCCTACTAGCGGGAGATAACATTCAGTACTTC CASSVILLAGDNIQYF TRBV19 TRBD2 TRBJ2-4 -
TGTGCCAGCAGTTACGGGACAGCCGGAAACACCATATATTTT CASSYGTAGNTIYF TRBV6-5 TRBD1 TRBJ1-3 -